The present TCR beta chain was sequenced within a study of cytotoxic CD8 clonotypes in ibrutinib-treated CLL. The study, taken as a whole, reports: Progressing and sustained-remission patients had different sampling times. Measured clonality at baseline was greater than in age-matched healthy donors and tracked with circulating CD8+ T-cell counts. Public clonotypes, rarely seen, contracted or held steady on treatment.

Of note for this clone: Its specificity is unknown.

Germline V gene sequence: CDR1 MNHEY, CDR2 SVGAGI. V dropped 8 bases and J dropped 6 bases, with 19 bases sitting between them. This CDR3 spans 14 amino acids. Libraries were prepared by immunoSEQ multiplex PCR; TCRdb keeps only in-frame clonotypes and omits some of them. The table shows about 40,000 clones, with about three quarters occurring only once. This TCR came from a human donor with chronic lymphocytic leukemia. This rearrangement joins TRBV6-5 to TRBJ1-2; perhaps TRBD1 as D (6 bases). This specimen was PBMCs, taken at disease progression, from a patient treated with ibrutinib. The CDR3, as DNA: TGTGCCAGCGTCAGCTTGGGGGGCGACGATGGCTACACCTTC. Amino acids: CASVSLGGDDGYTF.